The 21 T cell receptor beta chains below were found in one sample sequenced in a study of blood T cell repertoires in COVID-19. The assay was immunoSEQ multiplex PCR, and TCRdb's table has in-frame clones only and misses some. The table lists some 68,000 clones, 90% of them singletons. Sequencing was performed on peripheral blood. The receptors were gathered from a man aged 45-60 years with COVID-19, enrolled during active disease.

The J gene is TRBJ1-1, the V gene TRBV24-1; 8 positions match TRBD1. Germline trimming cut 9 bases from V and 8 bases from J; bases unmatched to any gene: 4. The germline gives CDR1 KGHDR, CDR2 SFDVKD. The CDR3 length is 11 residues. Here the CDR3 DNA reads TGTGCCACCCGGACAGGGCCGGAAGCTTTCTTT. As protein: CATRTGPEAFF.

The CDR3 nucleotides read TGTGCCAGCAGCTCCGGGACAGGGGGCTACAATGAGCAGTTCTTC. Translated, it gives CASSSGTGGYNEQFF. The gene calls are TRBV5-4 and TRBJ2-1, with 11 bases aligning to TRBD1. Germline V gene sequence: CDR1 SGHNT, CDR2 YYREEE (reference sequence). The CDR3 spans 15 residues. Trimming removed 3 bases from V and 3 bases from J; junction bases left unmatched: 2.

The chain employs TRBV6-5 and TRBJ1-6; 7 nucleotides match TRBD1. There are 15 residues in the CDR3. V lost 0 bases to trimming and J lost 10 bases; unmatched junction nucleotides: 6. The germline V gene has CDR1 MNHEY and CDR2 SVGAGI. CDR3 DNA sequence: TGTGCCAGCAGTTACTCGTCCAGGGGACAGTCACCCCTCCACTTT. Protein: CASSYSSRGQSPLHF.

This chain uses TRBV29-1 with TRBJ1-3, with 7 bases lining up with TRBD1. Germline CDR1 SQVTM, CDR2 ANQGSEA. There are 17 residues in the CDR3. V shed 4 bases, J shed 2 bases, and the junction held 14 bases outside the gene matches. This CDR3 reads CSVAGAGGPGAGNTIYF. As DNA, the CDR3 is TGCAGCGTTGCGGGGGCAGGGGGGCCGGGAGCTGGAAACACCATATATTTT.

The chain joins TRBV29-1 to TRBJ2-3; 8 bases are a match to TRBD1. The CDR3 spans 15 residues. Germline loops: CDR1 SQVTM, CDR2 ANQGSEA. V shed 6 bases, J shed 2 bases, and the junction held 10 bases outside the gene matches. CDR3 sequence: CSVRRDRIITDTQYF. CDR3 DNA: TGCAGCGTGAGGAGGGACAGGATAATCACAGATACGCAGTATTTT.

Worth noting for this clone: Since no conserved phenylalanine or tryptophan closes the CDR3, a read error is the likely cause. The limits of the CDR3 on the DNA are not certain, so only TCRdb's listed CDR3 is given. The V and J genes are TRBV12-2 and TRBJ2-7; TRBD1, the table's D call, was not compared with the DNA. TRBV12-2 is a pseudogene segment. The CDR3 numbers 13 amino acids, ends counted. The CDR3 spells CASRLVGATRPRL.

This clone was seen a handful of times. This sequence joins TRBV5-6 and TRBJ2-5; a weak D match, TRBD1 (6 bases). Per the germline V gene, CDR1 is SGHDT and CDR2 is YYEEEE. The CDR3 totals 15 residues. Trimming left V 1 base short and J 3 bases short, with 13 bases between. CDR3 protein: CASSLLTGTEETQYF. CDR3 in DNA: TGTGCCAGCAGCTTGCTCACAGGGACGGAAGAGACCCAGTACTTC. Together with reference TRBV5-6 and TRBJ2-5, the CDR3 gives the full variable domain: DAGVTQSPTHLIKTRGQQVTLRCSPKSGHDTVSWYQQALGQGPQFIFQYYEEEERQRGNFPDRFSGHQFPNYSSELNVNALLLGDSALYLCASSLLTGTEETQYFGPGTRLLVL.

This rearrangement joins TRBV5-6 to TRBJ2-5; possibly TRBD1 for D (5 bases). CDR1 and CDR2 (germline): SGHDT, YYEEEE. V lost 2 bases, J lost 2 bases, and 10 bases lay in between. The CDR3 covers 14 residues. Here the CDR3 reads CASSFPTGQETQYF. CDR3 nucleotide sequence: TGTGCCAGCAGCTTTCCCACAGGACAAGAGACCCAGTACTTC.

The chain combines TRBV2 with TRBJ1-2, with 8 bases that match TRBD1. V lost 6 bases and J lost 0; bases outside the gene matches: 3. The V gene's germline CDR1 is SNHLY and CDR2 FYNNEI. The CDR3 has 14 amino acids. This chain's CDR3 is CASRGQESNYGYTF. CDR3 in DNA: TGTGCCAGCAGGGGACAGGAATCTAACTATGGCTACACCTTC.

V usage is TRBV6-6 and J usage is TRBJ2-3, with TRBD2 matching over 10 bases. The CDR3 is made up of 15 amino acids. V trimming: 6 bases; J trimming: 2 bases; junction bases outside the gene matches: 5. Germline CDR1 reads MNHNY; CDR2 reads SVGAGI (reference sequence). As DNA, the CDR3 is TGTGCCAGCAGCAGGACTAGCGGATACACAGATACGCAGTATTTT. Translated: CASSRTSGYTDTQYF.

The chain carries TRBV3-1 (or the pseudogene TRBV3-2) and TRBJ2-1; D gene uncertain. Per the germline V gene, CDR1 is LGHDT and CDR2 is YNNKEL (reference sequence). The CDR3 totals 14 residues. V was clipped by 5 bases and J by 3 bases, with 11 bases between them. CDR3 loop: CASSKSSGYNEQFF. The CDR3 DNA reads as TGTGCCAGCAGCAAATCCTCGGGCTACAATGAGCAGTTCTTC.

This clone was detected only a few times. The chain carries TRBV9 and TRBJ2-5, with 8 positions matching TRBD2. In germline, CDR1 is SGDLS, CDR2 YYNGEE. The CDR3 has 14 residues. Trimming at V came to 2 bases and at J to 5 bases, leaving 5 bases not matched to a gene. The CDR3 bases are TGTGCCAGCAGCGTGTCGGGAGGGCGGGAGACCCAGTACTTC. Its protein product is CASSVSGGRETQYF. The entire variable domain, with the rest obtained from reference TRBV9 and TRBJ2-5, is as follows: DSGVTQTPKHLITATGQRVTLRCSPRSGDLSVYWYQQSLDQGLQFLIQYYNGEERAKGNILERFSAQQFPDLHSELNLSSLELGDSALYFCASSVSGGRETQYFGPGTRLLVL.

V gene TRBV15 combines with J gene TRBJ2-7; perhaps TRBD2 as D (6 bases). From germline, CDR1 is LNHNV and CDR2 YYDKDF (reference sequence). V dropped 5 bases and J dropped 1 base, with 9 bases sitting between them. This CDR3 is built from 13 residues. CDR3 region: CATSAGSSYEQYF. CDR3 nucleotides: TGTGCCACCAGCGCGGGATCTTCCTACGAGCAGTACTTC.

The V gene is TRBV5-4, the J gene TRBJ1-2; 10 bases are shared with TRBD1. J gave up 2 bases and V 2 bases, and 3 bases lay outside the gene matches. This CDR3 is built from 15 residues. The germline V gene has CDR1 SGHNT and CDR2 YYREEE (reference sequence). Written as DNA, the CDR3 is TGTGCCAGCAGCTTCCGGGACAGGGGAAACTATGGCTACACCTTC. Its translation: CASSFRDRGNYGYTF. The complete variable domain, with remaining parts taken from reference TRBV5-4 and TRBJ1-2, reads ETGVTQSPTHLIKTRGQQVTLRCSSQSGHNTVSWYQQALGQGPQFIFQYYREEENGRGNFPPRFSGLQFPNYSSELNVNALELDDSALYLCASSFRDRGNYGYTFGSGTRLTVV.

The rearrangement uses TRBV5-4 and TRBJ1-2; D may be TRBD1 (6 bases). Trimming left V 0 bases short and J 3 bases short, with 9 bases between. Looked up from germline, CDR1 is SGHNT and CDR2 is YYREEE (reference sequence). CDR3 size: 14 residues. The CDR3 coding sequence is TGTGCCAGCAGCTTGGGGCCAGGGGACTATGGCTACACCTTC. Protein product: CASSLGPGDYGYTF.

This clone appeared once. CDR3 DNA: TGTGCCAGCAGCGTAGGACTAGCGGGAGGGGCCAGGACAGATACGCAGTATTTT. This encodes CASSVGLAGGARTDTQYF. J is TRBJ2-3 and V is TRBV9; the match to TRBD2 covers 14 bases. V lost 0 bases, J lost 3 bases, and 6 bases stayed unmatched. Germline CDR1 reads SGDLS; CDR2 reads YYNGEE. The CDR3 runs 18 residues.

The chain uses TRBV30 and TRBJ2-7; 11 bases line up with TRBD2. CDR3 size: 14 residues. CDR1 and CDR2 from the germline V gene are GTSNPN and SVGIG (reference sequence). Germline trimming cut 3 bases from V and 10 bases from J; bases unmatched to any gene: 11. This CDR3 reads CAWSVGLAGGTQYF. In DNA, the CDR3 is TGTGCCTGGAGCGTAGGCCTAGCGGGGGGCACCCAGTACTTC.

The rearrangement joins TRBV3-1 (or the pseudogene TRBV3-2) to TRBJ2-3, with 10 bases fitting TRBD1. This CDR3 comprises 16 residues. Germline loops: CDR1 LGHDT, CDR2 YNNKEL (reference sequence). V was pared by 7 bases and J by 5 bases, with 12 bases of the junction left unmatched. The CDR3, as DNA: TGTGCCAGCATTGACCGAGGGACAGGGGCTGGAGATACGCAGTATTTT. Its translation is CASIDRGTGAGDTQYF.

The CDR3 sequence: CASSLPTGNTEAFF. CDR3 bases: TGTGCCAGCAGCTTACCCACAGGGAACACTGAAGCTTTCTTT. This sequence joins TRBV11-2 and TRBJ1-1; TRBD1 is a possible D gene (5 bases). This CDR3 has 14 residues. The V gene lost 2 bases and the J gene lost 1 base, with 8 bases spanning the gap. Germline loops: CDR1 SGHAT, CDR2 FQNNGV.

The chain joins TRBV18 to TRBJ1-3, with a weak D call TRBD1 (5 bases). V was pared by 3 bases and J by 4 bases, with 19 bases between. The germline V gene encodes CDR1 KGHSH and CDR2 LQKENI. The CDR3 loop spans 17 amino acids. CDR3 nucleotides: TGTGCCAGCTCACCTTCGGCAGGGCGTATGGCCGGAAACACCATATATTTT. This translates into CASSPSAGRMAGNTIYF.

The gene calls are TRBV28 and TRBJ1-2; weak D call: TRBD1 (6 bases). The germline V gene encodes CDR1 MDHEN and CDR2 SYDVKM. With 8 bases removed from V and 8 bases from J, the gap between germline ends came to 15 bases. This CDR3 spans 12 amino acids. CDR3 amino acids: CASVTGLRGYTF. The CDR3 DNA sequence: TGTGCCAGCGTTACAGGGCTCAGGGGCTACACCTTC.